Described below is a single T cell receptor (beta chain) sequence and its context. This clone has only one observation. Its binding antigen is unknown. It has no much larger one-base neighbor in the sample; base qualities were not kept. The CDR3 goes from the cysteine to the valine over 12 residues. Only CDR3 DNA is held: 36 bases, read in frame from base 1. Trimming takes 4 bases from V and 3 bases from J, and the germline ends sit 7 bases apart. From a lookup of the germline V gene, CDR1 and CDR2 are SGHAT and FQNNGV. The cohort was made up of 666 healthy bone marrow donors. Cohort members were all nominally healthy when sampled, although unrecorded immune exposures were likely present. The donor was CMV seropositive and was included in the group of some 290 seropositive cohort members. Every donor gave a peripheral blood sample, and the peripheral blood mononuclear cells from that sample were used for TCR beta sequencing. Genomic DNA was extracted from the blood cell samples with the Qiagen DNeasy Blood Extraction Kit.

The library was made by the immunoSEQ multiplex PCR assay. A mixture of 60 forward primers for TCR Vbeta segments and 13 reverse primers for TCR Jbeta segments was used in the multiplex PCR. The CDR3 region of rearranged TCR beta genes was amplified from genomic DNA with a multiplex PCR assay. On the Illumina HiSeq System, the amplified TCR beta libraries were sequenced as 87-base-pair reads. In the source study's methods: A later analysis counted some 80 million unique TCR beta chains across the approximately 700 repertoires, and 10 million to 12 million of these chains were shared by at least two donors. A nearest-neighbor algorithm error-corrected the raw reads and collapsed the reads into unique sequences, merging closely related sequences to remove PCR and sequencing errors. CDR3 sequences were aligned to IMGT reference sequences to assign V, D and J gene segments. For a sequence to be retained, a match of at least six nucleotides was required to both a V gene segment and a J gene segment. A rearrangement was called productive if the CDR3 had no stop codons and remained in frame with V and J, and every other rearrangement was called non-productive. CDR3 was defined by IMGT convention, running from the second conserved V-encoded cysteine to the conserved J-encoded phenylalanine. In an earlier analysis of more than 550 of the donors, sequences lacking an unambiguous match to a single V gene segment were excluded. In an earlier analysis of approximately 560 of the donors, a V segment was called functional when productive rearrangements were above 56.7%, and segregating when the standard deviation between donors exceeded 5%. A statistical classification framework was built to diagnose cytomegalovirus status from the catalog of TCR beta chain sequences. In a later analysis, TCR nucleotide sequences were compared against IMGT/GENE-DB human TR gene sequences so that V and J genes could be assigned. In a later analysis, CDR3 sequences and most-parsimonious VDJ recombination scenarios were assigned using the TCRdist pipeline. In a later analysis, each TCR beta chain was defined by its CDR3 amino acid sequence together with its V-gene family, and reads without a unique V-gene family were excluded. In a later analysis, 500 to 650 highly shared, low-generation-probability nucleotide sequences were removed to address suspected cross-contamination and a sequencing artifact. In a later analysis, a clonal expansion index for each public chain was calculated from normalized within-repertoire ranks of inferred template counts. A later analysis computed generation probabilities with a VDJ recombination model fitted to out-of-frame rearrangements, and checked the results against IGoR. In a later analysis, TCR-TCR, TCR-HLA and TCR-CMV co-occurrence was scored with hypergeometric tests, and a repertoire-size bias correction was applied to TCR pairs. False discovery rates were estimated in a later analysis by permuting HLA or CMV assignments 20 times. In a later analysis, co-occurring TCRs were grouped using DBSCAN, with TCRdist sequence similarity added in when clustering inside HLA-allele-positive subsets. Repertoires with fewer than 30,000 or more than 120,000 public chains, plus five repertoires with anomalous nucleotide sharing, were excluded from co-occurrence clustering. The immuneACCESS repertoire file appears here via TCRdb, limited to in-frame rearrangements. These files lack a portion of the clones; in checked studies, under half of the deficit traces to unresolved V genes, and the cause of the others is not known. V, J and clone size are taken as reported in that table, and D and trimming were inferred from the DNA itself. The sample table contains around 120,000 clones; only one count was recorded for roughly 71% of them. The biggest ten clones account for under 13% of the sample.

The sample is drawn from a study of cytomegalovirus exposure and HLA in healthy donors (dated by TCRdb to 2015 to 2018). About the study as a whole: An earlier analysis of roughly 610 of the donors reported approximately 300 Gb of sequence data and about 120 million unique TCR beta sequences obtained from some 200 million T cells. In a later analysis, previously published TCR beta repertoires from some 640 donors were re-analyzed and high-resolution HLA genotyping was added so that TCR occurrence patterns could be studied. High-throughput TCR immunosequencing, statistical association of individual TCRs with disease status, and machine learning were combined to predict cytomegalovirus infection status. HLA typing included class I and class II loci at four-digit resolution. In the later analysis, no new phenotypic data were used to find candidate immune exposures; instead, reliance was placed on TCR beta sequences and their occurrence across donors. Donor age, sex, ethnicity and CMV serostatus were collected together with the repertoire data. Among roughly 400 genotyped donors of the cohort, an average of roughly 230,000 unique TCR beta nucleotide sequences was sequenced per donor, of which approximately 18% were non-productive. The study aimed to test whether cataloging public T cell receptors could reveal signatures of past pathogen exposure. Typing coverage varied by locus: roughly 629-640 donors for A, B, C, DRB1 and DQB1; 522 for DQA1; 600 to 610 for DPA1; 450 to 480 for DPB1. An early release that covered roughly 600 HLA-typed donors contained 300 to 350 gigabases of sequencing data and 70 million to 100 million unique TCR sequences. Genome-wide SNP genotypes for about 60% of the roughly 700 donors were used in a later genetic analysis, which treated that subset as a discovery cohort. Of the roughly 400 genotyped donors, approximately 82% fell in the genetic ancestry cluster associated with self-reported Caucasian donors. The study used immunosequencing to profile the T cell repertoires of approximately 690 subjects and linked those repertoires to cytomegalovirus serostatus. Along with the roughly 710-subject first cohort, a separate validation cohort of some 130 different subjects was used. To decide whether each TCR beta V gene segment behaved as functional or pseudogenic, an earlier analysis of fewer than 750 of the donors relied on high-throughput TCR beta sequencing. Every discovery cohort repertoire had been produced on one sequencing platform. Roughly 5 DR-DQ haplotypes were handled as single units for association and clustering, since linkage in the cohort was strong.

The investigation overall reported the following: When HLA alleles, especially DR and DQ, strongly co-occurred, TCR associations were difficult to assign to individual alleles. Several of the top co-occurrence clusters appeared to be linked to parvovirus B19, influenza, CMV and Epstein-Barr virus, according to a later analysis. Roughly uniform sequencing depth across donors was assumed in presence/absence analyses, although this assumption may not hold. In a later analysis, most CMV-associated TCR beta chains were found to appear HLA-restricted, with HLA associations seemingly driven largely by CMV exposure. The earlier analysis of 587 of the donors excluded approximately 17 rarely observed V segments, including chromosome 9 orphons, because counts were too low. V-gene and J-gene trimming of TCR beta chains was associated with a missense DCLRE1C variant in a later genetic analysis, and the association was replicated in an independent cohort. Because the 87-base-pair reads could not distinguish some IMGT-functional V segments, including TRBV6-2 and TRBV6-3, those segments were excluded. The authors suggested that the approach could potentially be generalized to other disease states and immunological phenotypes. According to a later genetic analysis, donors in an Asian-associated ancestry cluster had fewer N-insertions in productive TCRs than the roughly 660-donor mean. Because HLA typing was unavailable for some donors at each locus, only the typed subset was used in association tests. A further reported finding was that TCR beta sequences accurately predicted the HLA-A and HLA-B alleles for most subjects in the first cohort. The cohort was sequenced for TCR beta chains only, and without alpha or paired-chain data the features that could be detected were limited. A later analysis found that HLA-associated TCR beta chains were more clonally expanded and had lower generation probabilities than equally common non-associated chains. The classifier was reported to diagnose cytomegalovirus status with high specificity and sensitivity in both the original cohort and the validation cohort. A total of about 150 TCR beta chains were listed by the study as associated with cytomegalovirus. A later analysis found that TCR association rates varied across HLA loci, with DRB1 alleles showing the most associated TCRs and HLA-C alleles the fewest. Linkage disequilibrium might explain the correlated functional status among segregating V segments, but an unknown experimental factor could not be ruled out. A group of highly shared sequence variants was considered likely to be a technical artifact of the sequencing pipeline. A few of the identified cytomegalovirus-associated TCR beta chains were confirmed in vitro to be specific for cytomegalovirus antigens. Broadly in line with IMGT annotations, most TCR beta V segments showed up in productive rearrangements about 90% or about 30% of the time in an earlier analysis of several hundred of the donors. Most TCR sequences were observed very rarely across donors, whereas some public TCRs were present in many individuals. In a later analysis, around 17,000 TCR beta sequences were associated with specific HLA alleles at a false discovery rate of 0.05. For the cohort, immune exposure information was limited to CMV serostatus.

The rearrangement joined TRBV11-2 to TRBJ2-7, with the D gene call left open. The specimen was PBMCs. The TCR originated in a man between 40 and 49 years old in good health and CMV-seropositive. CDR3 reads: CASSSQVYEQYV. The DNA sequence is TGTGCCAGCAGCTCCCAGGTCTACGAGCAGTACGTC.